This T cell receptor beta chain appears in the sequencing data of a study of early T cells in non-severe SARS-CoV-2 infection. TCRdb analysed the 5' RACE reads with MiXCR anew, one entry per CDR3 protein. The sample holds more than 70,000 distinct CDR3 sequences, approximately 13% seen once. The CDR3 sequence is 15 residues long. Deletions cut 0 bases from V and 2 bases from J, with 14 bases between. Looked up from germline, CDR1 is GTSNPN and CDR2 is SVGIG (reference sequence). There are a few counts of this clonotype. This clonotype was sampled from an adult who was a healthcare worker with PCR-confirmed SARS-CoV-2 infection or an uninfected control (not recorded which). V and J are TRBV30 and TRBJ2-7, with D perhaps matching TRBD1 (5 bases). The sequenced material came from whole blood. In nucleotides, the CDR3 is TGTGCCTGGAGTGTACTGCGACAGCTGACCTACGAGCAGTACTTC. Its translation: CAWSVLRQLTYEQYF.